What follows are 12 T cell receptor beta chains derived from one specimen sequenced in a study of T cells in Graves' hyperthyroidism and ophthalmopathy. Amplification of TCR beta CDR3 regions was performed using RNA transcripts as template. Researchers ran a first-round RT-PCR on the TCR CDR3 using the HTBI primer set. Via MiXCR, TCRdb re-called the multiplex PCR reads, giving one row per CDR3 protein. The table records about 500,000 distinct CDR3 sequences, about 16% of them present only once. Sequencing was done on a sample of blood. These receptors originate from a woman aged 25 to 39 with Graves' ophthalmopathy.

This clonotype occurred many times. The CDR3 DNA is TGTGCCAGCAGTTACAGGGACAGGGATCAGCCCCAGCATTTT. Translating gives CASSYRDRDQPQHF. The V gene is TRBV6-1, the J gene TRBJ1-5, with 9 bases lining up with TRBD1. Germline V CDR1 and CDR2: MNHNS, SASEGT. J lost 5 bases, V lost 5 bases, and 4 bases had no gene match. CDR3 length: 14 residues.

In this sample, this clonotype turned up a few times. The chain joins TRBV5-8 to TRBJ2-2, with a possible D match to TRBD2 (5 bases). With 0 bases removed from V and 0 bases from J, the gap between germline ends came to 12 bases. Germline CDR1 is SGHTS and CDR2 is YDEGEE. The CDR3 length is 17 residues. The CDR3 here is CASSLGVGIPNTGELFF. The CDR3 region has the DNA TGTGCCAGCAGCTTGGGGGTCGGGATACCGAACACCGGGGAGCTGTTTTTT.

The sample holds a few counts of this clonotype. The chain joins TRBV7-6 to TRBJ2-3; TRBD2 matches at 10 bases. Unmatched junction bases numbered 6, after V lost 5 bases and J lost 4 bases. CDR3 length: 15 residues. In germline, CDR1 is SGHVS, CDR2 FNYEAQ. CDR3: CASSPSGRGADTQYF. CDR3 sequence (DNA): TGTGCCAGCAGCCCGAGCGGGAGGGGCGCAGATACGCAGTATTTT.

This clonotype was seen ten or more times. This chain connects TRBV24-1 to TRBJ2-3; D is possibly TRBD1 or TRBD2 (5 bases each). Trimming pared 3 bases from V and 4 bases from J, leaving 16 bases between. Germline V CDR1 and CDR2: KGHDR, SFDVKD. The CDR3 has 16 amino acids. CDR3 in amino acids: CATSDRSPGPADTQYF. The CDR3 coding sequence is TGTGCCACCAGTGATAGATCCCCGGGACCCGCAGATACGCAGTATTTT.

This clonotype was counted many times. This chain joins TRBV30 and TRBJ1-2; D remains ambiguous. The CDR3 is made up of 13 amino acids. V shed 0 bases and J shed 8 bases, with 13 bases lying between them. Per germline, CDR1 GTSNPN and CDR2 SVGIG (reference sequence). The CDR3 spells CAWSVTLMRGYTF. The CDR3 nucleotides are TGTGCCTGGAGTGTAACCCTGATGAGGGGCTACACCTTC. The full variable domain, its missing parts supplied by reference TRBV30 and TRBJ1-2, is SQTIHQWPATLVQPVGSPLSLECTVEGTSNPNLYWYRQAAGRGLQLLFYSVGIGQISSEVPQNLSASRPQDRQFILSSKKLLLSDSGFYLCAWSVTLMRGYTFGSGTRLTVV.

This clonotype has a handful of counts. V usage is TRBV29-1 and J usage is TRBJ2-1; tentative D call: TRBD2 (6 bases). Deletions cut 4 bases from V and 2 bases from J, with 12 bases between. Germline CDR1 reads SQVTM; CDR2 reads ANQGSEA. The CDR3 totals 14 residues. The CDR3 is CSVVVGSPYNEQFF. The CDR3 DNA follows: TGCAGCGTTGTGGTCGGGAGCCCCTACAATGAGCAGTTCTTC.

Details on this clonotype: Being one base from a much bigger clone, this may be a read error. The chain is built from TRBV28 and TRBJ2-5; D may correspond to TRBD1 or TRBD2 (5 bases each). The CDR3 is 13 residues long. Per germline, CDR1 MDHEN and CDR2 SYDVKM. The CDR3 DNA sequence: TGTGCCACTACAGAGGGGAGTCGAGAGACCCAGTGCTTC. This codes for CATTEGSRETQCF.

This clonotype appeared a few times. The V and J genes are TRBV4-3 and TRBJ2-2; 10 bases fit TRBD1. Looked up from germline, CDR1 is LGHNA and CDR2 is YSLEER. Trimming took 3 bases from V and 6 from J; bases not matched to a gene: 7. This CDR3 is 16 amino acids long. CDR3 region: CASSHGTGTGAGELFF. CDR3 coding DNA: TGCGCCAGCAGCCACGGAACCGGGACAGGGGCCGGGGAGCTGTTTTTT.

This clonotype occurred many times. The chain couples TRBV28 to TRBJ2-3; 11 bases agree with TRBD2. The germline V gene encodes CDR1 MDHEN and CDR2 SYDVKM. The CDR3 loop spans 15 amino acids. V shed 3 bases and J 5 bases; nucleotides not matched to a gene: 4. The CDR3 loop is CASSLTSGIVDTQYF. The DNA of the CDR3 is TGTGCCAGCAGTTTGACTAGCGGGATAGTAGATACGCAGTATTTT.

Ten or more counts support this clonotype. This chain uses TRBV2 with TRBJ2-5; D might be TRBD1 (6 bases). The CDR3 runs to 13 residues. Per germline, CDR1 SNHLY and CDR2 FYNNEI. The V end lost 6 bases, the J end lost 9 bases, and 17 bases lay between the germline ends. CDR3 coding DNA: TGTGCCAGCAGCCCGGACAGTCTCATGGCCCAGTACTTC. Translated: CASSPDSLMAQYF.

This clonotype was counted at least ten times. The rearrangement links TRBV28 to TRBJ2-7; D gene uncertain. Trimming cost V 6 bases and J 3 bases, with 9 bases left between them. Germline CDR1 and CDR2: MDHEN and SYDVKM. CDR3 size: 12 residues. The CDR3 coding sequence is TGTGCCAGCAGGACGTCTTACTACGAGCAGTACTTC. It is translated as CASRTSYYEQYF.

This clonotype occurred many times. V is TRBV12-3 or TRBV12-4 and J is TRBJ1-5; 8 nucleotides align to TRBD1. The CDR3 runs to 15 residues. V shed 2 bases, J shed 6 bases, and the junction held 6 bases outside the gene matches. As DNA, the CDR3 is TGTGCCAGCAGTTTAAAGCAGGGGGCCACTCAGCCCCAGCATTTT. Protein: CASSLKQGATQPQHF.